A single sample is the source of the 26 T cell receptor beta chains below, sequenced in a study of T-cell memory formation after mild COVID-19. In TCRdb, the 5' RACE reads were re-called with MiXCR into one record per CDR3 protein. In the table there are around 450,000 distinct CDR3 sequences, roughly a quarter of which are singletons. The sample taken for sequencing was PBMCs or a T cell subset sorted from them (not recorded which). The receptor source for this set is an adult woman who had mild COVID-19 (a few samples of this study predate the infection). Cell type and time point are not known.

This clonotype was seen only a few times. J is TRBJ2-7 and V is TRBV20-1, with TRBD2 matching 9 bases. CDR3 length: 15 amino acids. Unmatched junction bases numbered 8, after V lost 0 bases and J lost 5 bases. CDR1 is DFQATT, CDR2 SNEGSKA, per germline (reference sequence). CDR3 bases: TGCAGTGCTAGAGATTGGACTAGCGTTACCAACGAGCAGTACTTC. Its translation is CSARDWTSVTNEQYF.

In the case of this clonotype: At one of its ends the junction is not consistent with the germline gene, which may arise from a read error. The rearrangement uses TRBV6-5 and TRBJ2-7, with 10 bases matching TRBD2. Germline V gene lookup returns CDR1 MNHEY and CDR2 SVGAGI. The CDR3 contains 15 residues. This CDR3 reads CDSRRASGGSYEQYF. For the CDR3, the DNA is TGTGACAGCAGAAGAGCTAGCGGGGGTTCCTACGAGCAGTACTTC.

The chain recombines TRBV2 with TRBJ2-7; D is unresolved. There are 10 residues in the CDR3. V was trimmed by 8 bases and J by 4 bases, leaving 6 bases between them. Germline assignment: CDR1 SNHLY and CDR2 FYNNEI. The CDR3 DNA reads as TGTGCCAGCGGGATGTACGAGCAGTACTTC. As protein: CASGMYEQYF.

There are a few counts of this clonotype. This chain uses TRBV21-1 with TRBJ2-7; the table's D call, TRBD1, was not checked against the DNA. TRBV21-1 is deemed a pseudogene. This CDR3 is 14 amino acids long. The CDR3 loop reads CASSAPGHPYEQYF. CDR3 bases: TGTGCCAGCAGCGCCCCGGGACACCCCTACGAGCAGTACTTC.

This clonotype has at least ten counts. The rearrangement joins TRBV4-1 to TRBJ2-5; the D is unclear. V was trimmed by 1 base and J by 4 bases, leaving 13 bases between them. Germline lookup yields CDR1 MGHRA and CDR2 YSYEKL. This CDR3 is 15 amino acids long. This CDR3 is CASSQGLEPGETQYF. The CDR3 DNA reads TGCGCCAGCAGCCAAGGGCTAGAACCTGGAGAGACCCAGTACTTC.

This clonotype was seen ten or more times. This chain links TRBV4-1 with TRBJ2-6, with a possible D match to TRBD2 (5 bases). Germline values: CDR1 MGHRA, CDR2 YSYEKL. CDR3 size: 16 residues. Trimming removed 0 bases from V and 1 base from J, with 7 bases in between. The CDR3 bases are TGCGCCAGCAGCCAAGACCGGGGATCTGGGGCCAACGTCCTGACTTTC. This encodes CASSQDRGSGANVLTF.

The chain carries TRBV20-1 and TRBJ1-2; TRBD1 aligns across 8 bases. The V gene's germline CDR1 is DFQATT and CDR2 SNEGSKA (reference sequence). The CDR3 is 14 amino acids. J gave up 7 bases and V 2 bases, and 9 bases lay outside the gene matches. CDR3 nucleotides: TGCAGTGCTAGATCCCTTGGACAGGGTACTGGCTACACCTTC. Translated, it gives CSARSLGQGTGYTF.

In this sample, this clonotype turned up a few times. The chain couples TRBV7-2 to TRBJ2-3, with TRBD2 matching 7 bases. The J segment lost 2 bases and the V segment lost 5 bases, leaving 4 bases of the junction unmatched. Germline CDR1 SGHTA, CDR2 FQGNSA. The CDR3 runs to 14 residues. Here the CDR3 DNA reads TGTGCCAGCAGCGTACTAGCGAACACAGATACGCAGTATTTT. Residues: CASSVLANTDTQYF.

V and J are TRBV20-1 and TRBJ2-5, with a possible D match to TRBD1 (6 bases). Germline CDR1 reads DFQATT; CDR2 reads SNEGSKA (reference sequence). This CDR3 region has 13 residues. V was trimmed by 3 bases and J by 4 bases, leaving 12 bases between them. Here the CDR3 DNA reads TGCAGTGCTAGTAGGCAGGGGCGAGAGACCCAGTACTTC. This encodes CSASRQGRETQYF.

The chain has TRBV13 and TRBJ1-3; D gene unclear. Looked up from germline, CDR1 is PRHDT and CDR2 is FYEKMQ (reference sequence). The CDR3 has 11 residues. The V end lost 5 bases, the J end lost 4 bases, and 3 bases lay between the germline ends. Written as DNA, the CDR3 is TGTGCCAGCAGCGGCGGAAACACCATATATTTT. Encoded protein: CASSGGNTIYF.

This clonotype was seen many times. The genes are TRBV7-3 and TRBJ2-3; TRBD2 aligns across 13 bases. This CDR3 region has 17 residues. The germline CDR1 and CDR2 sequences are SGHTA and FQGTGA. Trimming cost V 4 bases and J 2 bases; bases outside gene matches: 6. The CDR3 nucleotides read TGTGCCAGCAGCTCACGACTAGCGGGAGGCCCCACAGATACGCAGTATTTT. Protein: CASSSRLAGGPTDTQYF.

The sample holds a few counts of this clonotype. The CDR3: CALGETGLTYEQYF. Written as DNA, the CDR3 is TGTGCCCTGGGCGAGACAGGCCTAACCTACGAGCAGTACTTC. This chain links TRBV28 with TRBJ2-7, with TRBD1 as a possible D gene (6 bases). This CDR3 is 14 amino acids long. Germline assignment: CDR1 MDHEN and CDR2 SYDVKM. Trimming left V 11 bases short and J 2 bases short, with 19 bases between. The whole variable domain, remainder taken from reference TRBV28 and TRBJ2-7, is DVKVTQSSRYLVKRTGEKVFLECVQDMDHENMFWYRQDPGLGLRLIYFSYDVKMKEKGDIPEGYSVSREKKERFSLILESASTNQTSMYLCALGETGLTYEQYFGPGTRLTVT.

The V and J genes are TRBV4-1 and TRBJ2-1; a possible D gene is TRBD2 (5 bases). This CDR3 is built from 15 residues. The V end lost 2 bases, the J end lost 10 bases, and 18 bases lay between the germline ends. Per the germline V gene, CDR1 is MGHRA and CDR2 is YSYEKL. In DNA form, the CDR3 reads TGCGCCAGCAGCCAATTGCGGACTCCAACCCCCGAGCAGTTCTTC. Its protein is CASSQLRTPTPEQFF.

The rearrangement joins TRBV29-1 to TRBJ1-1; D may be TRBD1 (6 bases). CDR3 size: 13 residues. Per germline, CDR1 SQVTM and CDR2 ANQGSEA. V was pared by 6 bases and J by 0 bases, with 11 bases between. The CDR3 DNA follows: TGCAGCGTCCACGGACAGATGAACACTGAAGCTTTCTTT. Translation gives CSVHGQMNTEAFF.

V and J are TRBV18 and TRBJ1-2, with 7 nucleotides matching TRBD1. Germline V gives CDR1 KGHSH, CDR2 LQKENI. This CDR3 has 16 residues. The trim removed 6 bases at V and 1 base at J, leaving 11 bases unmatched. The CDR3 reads CASSHKQGNDNYGYTF. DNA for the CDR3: TGTGCCAGCTCGCATAAACAGGGGAATGATAACTATGGCTACACCTTC.

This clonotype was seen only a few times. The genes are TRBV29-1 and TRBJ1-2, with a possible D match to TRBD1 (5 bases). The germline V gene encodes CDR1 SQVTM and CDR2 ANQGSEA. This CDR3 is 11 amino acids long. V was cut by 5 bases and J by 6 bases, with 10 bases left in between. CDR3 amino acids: CSVRAGDGYTF. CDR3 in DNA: TGCAGCGTTCGGGCGGGGGATGGCTACACCTTC.

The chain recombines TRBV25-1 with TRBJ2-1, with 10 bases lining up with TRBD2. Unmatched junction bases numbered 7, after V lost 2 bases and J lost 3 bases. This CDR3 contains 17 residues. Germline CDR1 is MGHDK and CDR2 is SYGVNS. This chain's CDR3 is CASSEPRTSGNYNEQFF. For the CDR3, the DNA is TGTGCCAGCAGTGAACCCCGGACTAGCGGTAACTACAATGAGCAGTTCTTC.

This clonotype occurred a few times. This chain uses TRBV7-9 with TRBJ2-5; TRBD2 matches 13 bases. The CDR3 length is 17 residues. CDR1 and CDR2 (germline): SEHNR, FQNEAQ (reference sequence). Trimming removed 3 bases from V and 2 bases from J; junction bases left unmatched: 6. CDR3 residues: CASSFGLAGASQETQYF. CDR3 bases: TGTGCCAGCAGCTTTGGACTAGCGGGAGCCTCACAAGAGACCCAGTACTTC.

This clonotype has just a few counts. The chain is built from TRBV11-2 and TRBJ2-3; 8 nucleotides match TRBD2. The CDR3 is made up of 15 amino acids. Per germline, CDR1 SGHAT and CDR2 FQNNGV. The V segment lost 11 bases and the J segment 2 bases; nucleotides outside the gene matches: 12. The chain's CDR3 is CASLRGGAITDTQYF. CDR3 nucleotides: TGTGCCTCCCTCCGGGGGGGGGCCATCACAGATACGCAGTATTTT.

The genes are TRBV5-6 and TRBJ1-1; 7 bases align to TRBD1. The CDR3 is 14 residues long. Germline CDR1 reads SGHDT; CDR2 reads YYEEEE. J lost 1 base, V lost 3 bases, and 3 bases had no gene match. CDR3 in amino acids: CASSWTGRNTEAFF. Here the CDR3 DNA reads TGTGCCAGCAGCTGGACAGGCCGGAACACTGAAGCTTTCTTT.

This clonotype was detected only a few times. The CDR3 sequence: CASSSYSGPSYEQYF. DNA for the CDR3: TGTGCCAGCAGCTCCTACAGCGGGCCGTCCTACGAGCAGTACTTC. The chain has TRBV7-2 and TRBJ2-7; weak D call: TRBD2 (6 bases). CDR3 length equals 15 residues. The ends were cut back, 4 bases at V and 1 base at J, with 14 bases in the middle. Germline-derived CDR1 and CDR2 are SGHTA and FQGNSA.

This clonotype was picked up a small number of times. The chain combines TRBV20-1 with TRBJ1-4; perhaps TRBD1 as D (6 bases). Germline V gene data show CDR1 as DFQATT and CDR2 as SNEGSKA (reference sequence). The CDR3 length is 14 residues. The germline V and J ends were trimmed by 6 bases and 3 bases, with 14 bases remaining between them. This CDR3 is CSAGQGPANEKLFF. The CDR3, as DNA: TGCAGTGCGGGACAAGGGCCTGCTAATGAAAAACTGTTTTTT.

DNA for the CDR3: TGTGCCAGTAGTATAGCAGGGAGCGAGCAGTACTTC. Encoded protein: CASSIAGSEQYF. The chain links TRBV19 to TRBJ2-7; D tentatively reads TRBD1 or TRBD2 (5 bases each). The CDR3 totals 12 residues. V lost 1 base and J lost 6, with 7 bases in between. Germline lookup yields CDR1 LNHDA and CDR2 SQIVND (reference sequence).

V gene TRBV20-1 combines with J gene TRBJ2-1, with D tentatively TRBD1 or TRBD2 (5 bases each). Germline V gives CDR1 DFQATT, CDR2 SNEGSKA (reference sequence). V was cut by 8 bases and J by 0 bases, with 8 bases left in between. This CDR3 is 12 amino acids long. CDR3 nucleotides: TGCAGTCCGGGACGCTCCTACAATGAGCAGTTCTTC. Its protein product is CSPGRSYNEQFF.

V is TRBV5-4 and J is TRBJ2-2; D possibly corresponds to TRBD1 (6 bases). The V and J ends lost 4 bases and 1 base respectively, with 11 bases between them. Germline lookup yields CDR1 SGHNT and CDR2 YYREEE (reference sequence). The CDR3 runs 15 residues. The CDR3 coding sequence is TGTGCCAGCAGCACGAAGGGACAGAACACCGGGGAGCTGTTTTTT. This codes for CASSTKGQNTGELFF.

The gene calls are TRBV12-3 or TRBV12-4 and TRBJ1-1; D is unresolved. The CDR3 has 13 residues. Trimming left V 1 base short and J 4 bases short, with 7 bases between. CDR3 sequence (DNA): TGTGCCAGCAGTTTAGGGGAACCCACTGAAGCTTTCTTT. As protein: CASSLGEPTEAFF.